This entry lists 16 T cell receptor beta chains sequenced from one sample in a study of cytomegalovirus exposure and HLA in healthy donors. Primers: 60 Vbeta forward and 13 Jbeta reverse. The table came from immunoSEQ multiplex PCR; TCRdb's copy has only in-frame clones and leaves some out. The sample holds 100,000 to 150,000 clones, 65% to 80% seen once. The sequencing sample was made of PBMCs. All receptors derive from a woman aged 40-49 years in good health and CMV-seropositive.

The sample holds a few counts of this clone. The gene calls are TRBV11-3 and TRBJ2-1; D is possibly TRBD2 (6 bases). V lost 0 bases and J lost 9, with 9 bases in between. CDR1 SGHNT and CDR2 YENEEA come from the germline V gene. This CDR3 has 13 amino acids. In DNA form, the CDR3 reads TGTGCCAGCAGCTTAGATCTCGGGGGTGAGCAGTTCTTC. Protein sequence: CASSLDLGGEQFF.

The V call is TRBV2, the J call TRBJ2-7; 7 positions match TRBD2. CDR1 is SNHLY and CDR2 is FYNNEI in the germline V gene. V shed 3 bases, J shed 7 bases, and the junction held 9 bases outside the gene matches. This CDR3 has 14 residues. DNA for the CDR3: TGTGCCAGCAGTGAGCGGCGGGGGTATGAGGAGCAGTACTTC. Its translation: CASSERRGYEEQYF.

The count of this clone is one. The rearrangement links TRBV28 to TRBJ2-7; tentative D call: TRBD1 (5 bases). V was shortened by 6 bases and J by 4 bases, with 16 bases between the two germline ends. The CDR3 is made up of 14 amino acids. Germline CDR1 is MDHEN and CDR2 is SYDVKM. CDR3 residues: CASSEPGYGYEQYF. In DNA form, the CDR3 reads TGTGCCAGCAGCGAACCAGGGTACGGGTACGAGCAGTACTTC.

This clone was seen repeatedly, ten times or more. This chain uses TRBV4-1 with TRBJ2-7; the D gene is possibly TRBD2 (5 bases). Germline assignment: CDR1 MGHRA and CDR2 YSYEKL. The V and J ends lost 3 bases and 2 bases respectively, with 17 bases between them. The CDR3 is 16 amino acids. The CDR3 sequence is CASSHPGRTGAYEQYF. DNA for the CDR3: TGCGCCAGCAGCCACCCCGGACGGACTGGGGCCTACGAGCAGTACTTC.

The V and J genes are TRBV6-6 and TRBJ2-7, with D unresolved. The CDR3 has 12 residues. The germline CDR1 and CDR2 sequences are MNHNY and SVGAGI (reference sequence). Trimming took 5 bases from V and 5 from J, leaving 10 bases between them. DNA for the CDR3: TGTGCCAGCAGTCCGCCATTAGACGAGCAGTACTTC. Its translation: CASSPPLDEQYF.

A word on this clone: At one boundary the junction diverges from the germline segment, which might be a read error. The chain is built from TRBV7-9 and TRBJ2-3, with D unclear. The germline CDR1 and CDR2 sequences are SEHNR and FQNEAQ (reference sequence). CDR3 length: 12 residues. CDR3 DNA sequence: TGTTCCAGCAGCCCCCGCGACATCACGCAGTATTTT. Translated: CSSSPRDITQYF.

The V and J genes are TRBV6-4 and TRBJ1-5, with D possibly matching TRBD1 (6 bases). CDR1 is MRHNA and CDR2 is SNTAGT in the germline V gene. This CDR3 comprises 13 residues. Trimming left V 2 bases short and J 4 bases short, with 6 bases between. The CDR3 protein is CASSDGQNQPQHF. In DNA form, the CDR3 reads TGTGCCAGCAGTGACGGACAGAATCAGCCCCAGCATTTT.

This chain connects TRBV5-1 to TRBJ2-6, with 8 bases matching TRBD1. The CDR3 is 17 residues long. The V gene end was trimmed by 4 bases and the J gene end by 3 bases; junction bases not matched to a gene: 9. Germline loops: CDR1 SGHRS, CDR2 YFSETQ. The chain's CDR3 is CASSTGTGVRGANVLTF. The CDR3 region has the DNA TGCGCCAGCAGCACCGGGACAGGTGTACGTGGGGCCAACGTCCTGACTTTC.

This clone appeared once. This chain connects TRBV4-3 to TRBJ2-1; 7 positions match TRBD2. Trimming removed 6 bases from V and 7 bases from J; junction bases left unmatched: 3. Germline V gene sequence: CDR1 LGHNA, CDR2 YSLEER. This CDR3 is built from 12 residues. Here the CDR3 reads CASRGDYNEQFF. The DNA for the CDR3 is TGCGCCAGCAGGGGGGACTATAATGAGCAGTTCTTC.

The rearrangement uses TRBV7-9 and TRBJ1-1, with D possibly matching TRBD1 (5 bases). Trimming took 8 bases from V and 10 from J, leaving 17 bases between them. The germline CDR1 and CDR2 sequences are SEHNR and FQNEAQ (reference sequence). The CDR3 covers 12 residues. Written as DNA, the CDR3 is TGTGCCAGCGTGGAACAGGAATTTGGAGCTTTCTTT. This encodes CASVEQEFGAFF.

The chain couples TRBV6-5 to TRBJ1-5; 9 bases line up with TRBD1. This CDR3 region has 15 residues. Trimming at V came to 4 bases and at J to 7 bases, leaving 8 bases not matched to a gene. In germline, CDR1 is MNHEY, CDR2 SVGAGI. CDR3 DNA sequence: TGTGCCAGCAGTTTGCAACAGGGGGCAAACCAGCCCCAGCATTTT. It translates to CASSLQQGANQPQHF.

The rearrangement joins TRBV28 to TRBJ1-1, with a possible D match to TRBD1 (5 bases). This CDR3 spans 14 amino acids. Trimming pared 5 bases from V and 4 bases from J, leaving 14 bases between. From germline, CDR1 is MDHEN and CDR2 SYDVKM. This chain's CDR3 is CASSRTPLGTEAFF. The CDR3 nucleotides are TGTGCCAGCAGTAGGACACCTTTGGGCACTGAAGCTTTCTTT.

In its sample, this clone was seen once. V gene TRBV7-9 combines with J gene TRBJ1-1; D perhaps matches TRBD1 (5 bases). Trimming took off 5 bases at V and 2 bases at J, with 15 bases between the two ends. The CDR3 is 15 residues long. Germline V gene lookup returns CDR1 SEHNR and CDR2 FQNEAQ (reference sequence). The CDR3 nucleotides are TGTGCCAGCAGCAAAAAATGGGGGGGAAACACTGAAGCTTTCTTT. It encodes CASSKKWGGNTEAFF.

The chain employs TRBV11-2 and TRBJ2-5, with 7 bases that match TRBD2. J was trimmed by 5 bases and V by 1 base; bases with no gene match: 4. The CDR3 sequence is 14 residues long. Looked up from germline, CDR1 is SGHAT and CDR2 is FQNNGV. The CDR3 bases are TGTGCCAGCAGCTTAGGCGGGAGAACTGAGACCCAGTACTTC. As protein: CASSLGGRTETQYF.

This clone was observed once. This sequence joins TRBV14 and TRBJ2-5; maybe TRBD1 (5 bases). The V gene's germline CDR1 is SGHDN and CDR2 FVKESK. The CDR3 consists of 15 residues. Between the trimmed V and J ends, which lost 1 base and 2 bases, there was a span of 11 bases. In DNA form, the CDR3 reads TGTGCCAGCAGCCAAGTCAGGGCGGTGCAAGAGACCCAGTACTTC. This codes for CASSQVRAVQETQYF. The full variable domain, its missing parts supplied by reference TRBV14 and TRBJ2-5, is EAGVTQFPSHSVIEKGQTVTLRCDPISGHDNLYWYRRVMGKEIKFLLHFVKESKQDESGMPNNRFLAERTGGTYSTLKVQPAELEDSGVYFCASSQVRAVQETQYFGPGTRLLVL.

The V call is TRBV29-1, the J call TRBJ1-1; D not resolved. Germline assignment: CDR1 SQVTM and CDR2 ANQGSEA. V was clipped by 7 bases and J by 1 base, with 16 bases between them. The CDR3 spans 14 residues. The CDR3 bases are TGCAGCGCTGGTGGTGGGCACGCGAACACTGAAGCTTTCTTT. This translates into CSAGGGHANTEAFF. The full variable domain, rest sourced from reference TRBV29-1 and TRBJ1-1, is SAVISQKPSRDICQRGTSLTIQCQVDSQVTMMFWYRQQPGQSLTLIATANQGSEATYESGFVIDKFPISRPNLTFSTLTVSNMSPEDSSIYLCSAGGGHANTEAFFGQGTRLTVV.